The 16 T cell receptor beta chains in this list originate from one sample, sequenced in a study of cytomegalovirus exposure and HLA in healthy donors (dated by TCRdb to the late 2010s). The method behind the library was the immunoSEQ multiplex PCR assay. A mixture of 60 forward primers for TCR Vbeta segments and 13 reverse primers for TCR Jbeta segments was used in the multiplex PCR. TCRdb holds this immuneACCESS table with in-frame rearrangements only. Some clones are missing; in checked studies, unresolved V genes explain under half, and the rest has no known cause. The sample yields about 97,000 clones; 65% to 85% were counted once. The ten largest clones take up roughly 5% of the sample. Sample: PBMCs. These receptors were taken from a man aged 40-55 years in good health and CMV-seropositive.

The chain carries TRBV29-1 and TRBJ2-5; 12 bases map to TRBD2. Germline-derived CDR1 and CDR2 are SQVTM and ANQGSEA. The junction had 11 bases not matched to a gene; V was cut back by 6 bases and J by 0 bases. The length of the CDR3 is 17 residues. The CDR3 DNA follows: TGCAGCGTCCTACTAGCGGGGGGAGCTAGCTACCAAGAGACCCAGTACTTC. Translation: CSVLLAGGASYQETQYF.

CDR3 nucleotide sequence: TGCGCCAGCAGCTTGGGTCTACAGGGTTCCTACGAGCAGTACTTC. It specifies CASSLGLQGSYEQYF. The chain employs TRBV5-1 and TRBJ2-7; perhaps TRBD1 as D (6 bases). The germline V and J ends were trimmed by 0 bases and 1 base, with 11 bases remaining between them. The CDR3 sequence is 15 residues long. Germline CDR1 reads SGHRS; CDR2 reads YFSETQ.

The chain's CDR3 is CASSSQGAPGDQPQHF. For the CDR3, the DNA is TGTGCCAGCAGCTCTCAGGGGGCTCCCGGTGATCAGCCCCAGCATTTT. The chain is built from TRBV7-9 and TRBJ1-5, with 8 bases that match TRBD1. The V and J ends lost 4 bases and 5 bases, in that order; junction bases with no gene match: 10. Germline loops: CDR1 SEHNR, CDR2 FQNEAQ (reference sequence). The CDR3 totals 16 residues.

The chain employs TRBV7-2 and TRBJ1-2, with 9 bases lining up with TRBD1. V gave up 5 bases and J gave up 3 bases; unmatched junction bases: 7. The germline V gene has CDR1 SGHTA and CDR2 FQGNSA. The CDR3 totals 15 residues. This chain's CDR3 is CASSAGQGIHYGYTF. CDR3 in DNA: TGTGCCAGCAGCGCCGGACAGGGGATTCACTATGGCTACACCTTC.

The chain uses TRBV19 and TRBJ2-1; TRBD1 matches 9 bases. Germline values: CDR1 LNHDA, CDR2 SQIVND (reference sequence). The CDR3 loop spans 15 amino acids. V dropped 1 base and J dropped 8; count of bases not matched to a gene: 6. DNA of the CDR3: TGTGCCAGTAGTATAGCAACAGGGGGCGCCTATGAGCAGTTCTTC. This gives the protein CASSIATGGAYEQFF.

CDR3 loop: CATLRTGAIYEQYF. Written as DNA, the CDR3 is TGTGCCACCCTTCGGACAGGGGCGATCTACGAGCAGTACTTC. The V call is TRBV28, the J call TRBJ2-7, with 9 positions matching TRBD1. The CDR3 runs to 14 residues. After removal of 10 bases from V and 3 bases from J, the junction contained 10 bases not matched to a gene. Germline CDR1 reads MDHEN; CDR2 reads SYDVKM.

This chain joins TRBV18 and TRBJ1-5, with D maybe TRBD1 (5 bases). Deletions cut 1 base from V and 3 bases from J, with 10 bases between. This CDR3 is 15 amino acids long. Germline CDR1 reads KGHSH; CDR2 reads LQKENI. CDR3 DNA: TGTGCCAGCTCACCACAGGGAGGGGACAATCAGCCCCAGCATTTT. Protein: CASSPQGGDNQPQHF. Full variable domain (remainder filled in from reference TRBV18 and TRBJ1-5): NAGVMQNPRHLVRRRGQEARLRCSPMKGHSHVYWYRQLPEEGLKFMVYLQKENIIDESGMPKERFSAEFPKEGPSILRIQQVVRGDSAAYFCASSPQGGDNQPQHFGDGTRLSIL.

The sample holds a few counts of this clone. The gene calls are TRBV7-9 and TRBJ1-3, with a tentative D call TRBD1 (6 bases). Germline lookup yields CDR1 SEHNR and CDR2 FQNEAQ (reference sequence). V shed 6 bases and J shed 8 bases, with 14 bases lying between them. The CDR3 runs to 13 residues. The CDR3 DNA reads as TGTGCCAGCAGAATGGGGGCTCGGGACACCATATATTTT. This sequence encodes CASRMGARDTIYF.

The CDR3 region has the DNA TGTGCCAGCAGTGAAGCGCGGCAGGGCCCTAACTATGGCTACACCTTC. Translating gives CASSEARQGPNYGYTF. V usage is TRBV6-1 and J usage is TRBJ1-2; tentatively, D is TRBD1 (5 bases). This CDR3 is built from 16 residues. The ends were cut back, 0 bases at V and 0 bases at J, with 11 bases in the middle. Per germline, CDR1 MNHNS and CDR2 SASEGT.

The CDR3 loop reads CASSRVPGLTYGYTF. The DNA for the CDR3 is TGCGCCAGCAGCCGAGTCCCGGGACTTACCTATGGCTACACCTTC. The chain joins TRBV5-1 to TRBJ1-2, with D tentatively TRBD1 (5 bases). The CDR3 spans 15 residues. Looked up from germline, CDR1 is SGHRS and CDR2 is YFSETQ. V lost 4 bases and J 4 bases, leaving 17 bases between the germline ends.

The CDR3 protein is CASSLARTGELFF. CDR3 DNA: TGTGCCAGCAGCTTGGCCCGGACCGGGGAGCTGTTTTTT. The chain carries TRBV5-6 and TRBJ2-2; no definite D call. The CDR3 spans 13 residues. Germline V lookup: CDR1 SGHDT, CDR2 YYEEEE. Trimming shortened V by 0 bases and J by 5 bases, and 5 bases separated the two germline ends.

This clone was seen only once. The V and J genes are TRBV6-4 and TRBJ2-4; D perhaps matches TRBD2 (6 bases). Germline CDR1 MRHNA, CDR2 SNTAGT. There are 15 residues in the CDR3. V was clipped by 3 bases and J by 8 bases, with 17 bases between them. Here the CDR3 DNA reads TGTGCCAGCAGTGAGGATAGCGGAGCCGGGCACATTCAGTACTTC. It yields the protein CASSEDSGAGHIQYF.

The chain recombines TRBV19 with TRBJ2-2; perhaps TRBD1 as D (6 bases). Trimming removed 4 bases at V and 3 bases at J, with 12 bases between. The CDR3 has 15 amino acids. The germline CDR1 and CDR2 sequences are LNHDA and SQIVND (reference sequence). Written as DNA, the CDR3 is TGTGCCAGTAGTAGGACGGGACACTACACCGGGGAGCTGTTTTTT. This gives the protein CASSRTGHYTGELFF.

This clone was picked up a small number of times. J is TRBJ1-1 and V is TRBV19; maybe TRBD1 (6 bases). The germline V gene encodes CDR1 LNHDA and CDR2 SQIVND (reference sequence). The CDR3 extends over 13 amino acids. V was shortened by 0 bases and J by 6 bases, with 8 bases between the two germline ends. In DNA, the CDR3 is TGTGCCAGTAGTATAGAAAGGACAGCTGAAGCTTTCTTT. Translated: CASSIERTAEAFF.

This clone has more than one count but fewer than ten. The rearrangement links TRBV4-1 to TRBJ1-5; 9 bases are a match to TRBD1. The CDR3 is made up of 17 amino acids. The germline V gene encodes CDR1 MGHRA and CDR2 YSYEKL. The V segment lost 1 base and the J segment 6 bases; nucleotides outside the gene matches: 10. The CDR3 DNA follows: TGCGCCAGCAGCCAAGGGGTACGGACAGGGGCTGTTCAGCCCCAGCATTTT. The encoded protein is CASSQGVRTGAVQPQHF.

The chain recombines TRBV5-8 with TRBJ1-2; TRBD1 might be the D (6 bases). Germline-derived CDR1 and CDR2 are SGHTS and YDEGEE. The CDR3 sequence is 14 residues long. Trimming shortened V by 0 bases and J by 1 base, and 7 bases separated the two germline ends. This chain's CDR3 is CASSLGTVNYGYTF. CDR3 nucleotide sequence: TGTGCCAGCAGCTTGGGGACAGTTAACTATGGCTACACCTTC.